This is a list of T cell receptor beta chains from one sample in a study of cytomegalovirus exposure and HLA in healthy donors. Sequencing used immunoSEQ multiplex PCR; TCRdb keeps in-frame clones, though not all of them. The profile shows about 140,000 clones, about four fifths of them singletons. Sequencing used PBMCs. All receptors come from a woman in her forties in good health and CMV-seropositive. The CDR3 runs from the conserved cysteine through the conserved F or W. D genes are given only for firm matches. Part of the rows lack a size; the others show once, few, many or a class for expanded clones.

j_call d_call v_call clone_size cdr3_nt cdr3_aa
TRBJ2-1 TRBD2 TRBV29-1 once TGCAGCGTCCTGGGACTAGCGGGAGGAAATGAGCAGTTCTTC CSVLGLAGGNEQFF
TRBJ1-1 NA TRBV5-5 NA TGTGCCAGCAGCTCGCTAGGTGGGGGCTCTAGCACTGAAGCTTTCTTT CASSSLGGGSSTEAFF
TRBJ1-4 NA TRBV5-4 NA TGTGCCAGCAGCTTGGCGGGAAAGAGTGAAAAACTGTTTTTT CASSLAGKSEKLFF
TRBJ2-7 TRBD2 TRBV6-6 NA TGTGCCAGCGCTTTCGGGGGGACCAACGAGCAGTACTTC CASAFGGTNEQYF
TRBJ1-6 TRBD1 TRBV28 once TGTGCCAGCACCTCGACAGGGACCGGTAATTCACCCCTCCACTTT CASTSTGTGNSPLHF
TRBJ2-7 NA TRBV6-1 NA NA CASSSSGQVTYEQYF
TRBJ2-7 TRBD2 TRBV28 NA TGTGCCAGCACTGAGACTAGCGGGAGGGCCAGTACGTACTTC CASTETSGRASTYF
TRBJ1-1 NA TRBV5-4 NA TGTGCCAGCAGCAGCCCCGGGGCTGAAGCTTTCTTT CASSSPGAEAFF
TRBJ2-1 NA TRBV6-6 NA TGTGCCAGCAGTTACCGGAGGGCAGGAGAATACAATGAGCAGTTCTTC CASSYRRAGEYNEQFF
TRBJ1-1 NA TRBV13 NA TGTGCCAGCAGCGGACGAGGGAAACCGAGAGCTTTCTTT CASSGRGKPRAFF
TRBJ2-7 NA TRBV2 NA TGTGCCAGCAGTGGGTCAGGGCAGAGCTCCTACGAGCAGTACTTC CASSGSGQSSYEQYF
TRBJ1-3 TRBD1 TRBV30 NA TGTGCCGCCCGACAGGGGGCTGGAAACACCATATATTTT CAARQGAGNTIYF
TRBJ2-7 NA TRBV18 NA TGTGCCAGCTCACCACGCCAGGGGCCCTCCGAGCAGTACTTC CASSPRQGPSEQYF
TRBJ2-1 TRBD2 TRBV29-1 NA TGCAGCGTAGGGGACTACTACAATGAGCAGTTCTTC CSVGDYYNEQFF
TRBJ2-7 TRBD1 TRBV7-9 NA TGTGCCAGCAGCCCAGCCCCGGGACAGGGGTCCTACGAGCAGTACTTC CASSPAPGQGSYEQYF
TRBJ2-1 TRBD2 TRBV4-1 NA TGCGCCAGCAGCCACGTAAGGGGACTAGCGGGCAACCCGGGGCGGTACAATGAGCAGTTCTTC CASSHVRGLAGNPGRYNEQFF
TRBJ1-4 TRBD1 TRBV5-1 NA TGCGCCAGCAGCTTAACCGGGACAGGGCGTGAAAAACTGTTTTTT CASSLTGTGREKLFF
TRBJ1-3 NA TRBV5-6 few TGTGCCAGCAGTTCAACAGTGAGCTCTGGAAACACCATATATTTT CASSSTVSSGNTIYF
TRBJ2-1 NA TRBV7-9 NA TGTGCCAGCAGCCACTTGGTGTCCTACAATGAGCAGTTCTTC CASSHLVSYNEQFF
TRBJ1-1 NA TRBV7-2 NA TGTGCCAGCAGCTTAGTAGGGGGGGGGAGTGCTTTCTTT CASSLVGGGSAFF
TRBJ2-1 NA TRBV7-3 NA TGTGCCAGCAGCTATTCCGGGACAACTTACAATGAGCAGTTCTTC CASSYSGTTYNEQFF
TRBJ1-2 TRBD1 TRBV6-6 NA TGTGCCAGCAGAACCCACGGACAGGGGCATGGCTACACCTTC CASRTHGQGHGYTF
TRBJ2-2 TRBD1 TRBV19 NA TGTGCCATCTCGGACAGGGCCGTCACCGGGGAGCTGTTTTTT CAISDRAVTGELFF
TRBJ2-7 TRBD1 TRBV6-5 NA TGTGCCAGCAGTTACTACAGGGGGCATTACGAGCAGTACTTC CASSYYRGHYEQYF
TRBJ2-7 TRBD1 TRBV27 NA TGTGCCAGCATCGGGACAGGGTCCTACGAGCAGTACTTC CASIGTGSYEQYF
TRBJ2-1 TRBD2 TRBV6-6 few TGTGCCAGCAGTCACCCCCTAGCGGGAGGGTCCGATGAGCAGTTCTTC CASSHPLAGGSDEQFF
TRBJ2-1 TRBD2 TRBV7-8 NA TGTGCCAGCAGCTTACCCCTAGCGGGTAATAATGAGCAGTTCTTC CASSLPLAGNNEQFF
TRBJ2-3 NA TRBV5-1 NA TGCGCCAGCAGCCTTCTCGCCGGAGATACGCAGTATTTT CASSLLAGDTQYF
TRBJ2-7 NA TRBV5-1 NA TGCGCCAGCAGCCCCTCGGAGGGGTCCTACGAGCAGTACTTC CASSPSEGSYEQYF
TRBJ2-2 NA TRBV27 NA TGTGCCAGCAGTTTTGAGGCGGGAATGGCCGGGGAGCTGTTTTTT CASSFEAGMAGELFF
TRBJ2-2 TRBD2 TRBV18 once TGTGCCAGCTCACCACGCGAGTCTAGCGGAGGGGGGGAGCTGTTTTTT CASSPRESSGGGELFF
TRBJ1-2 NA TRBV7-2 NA TGTGCCAGCAGCTTATTAACAGCATATGGCTACACCTTC CASSLLTAYGYTF
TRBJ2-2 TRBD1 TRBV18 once TGTGCCAGCTCCCGACAGGGGGCGAGGGAGCTGTTTTTT CASSRQGARELFF
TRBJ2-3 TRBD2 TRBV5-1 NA TGCGCCAGCAGCATTCAGCGGGAGGGCCGGGATACGCAGTATTTT CASSIQREGRDTQYF
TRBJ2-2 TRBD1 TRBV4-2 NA TGTGCCAGCAGCCATGAACCCAGGGGGAGCGGCCGGAACACCGGGGAGCTGTTTTTT CASSHEPRGSGRNTGELFF
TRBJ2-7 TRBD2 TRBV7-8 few TGTGCCAGCAGACTTAGCGTGGGTCTAGCGGGAGGCGAGCAGTACTTC CASRLSVGLAGGEQYF
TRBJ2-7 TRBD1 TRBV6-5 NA TGTGCCAGCAGACCCGGGACAGCCAAATACGAGCAGTACTTC CASRPGTAKYEQYF
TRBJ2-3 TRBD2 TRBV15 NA TGTGCCACCAGCAGAGATTTAGCGGGAGGAGATACGCAGTATTTT CATSRDLAGGDTQYF
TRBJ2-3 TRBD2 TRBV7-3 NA TGTGCCAGCAGCTTAGGGAGCGGGAGGGGCACAGATACGCAGTATTTT CASSLGSGRGTDTQYF
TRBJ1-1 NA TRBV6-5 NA TGTGCCAGCAGTTACTCGTATGAGCTTGAAGCTTTCTTT CASSYSYELEAFF
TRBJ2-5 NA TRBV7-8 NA TGTGCCAGCAGCTTAGGGGCGGGTCAAGAGACCCAGTACTTC CASSLGAGQETQYF
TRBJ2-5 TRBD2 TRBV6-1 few TGTGCCAGCAGTGAAAGAGTAGCGGGAATCCAAGAGACCCAGTACTTC CASSERVAGIQETQYF
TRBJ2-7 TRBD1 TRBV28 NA TGTGCCAGCAGGACAGGGGTAAATTTCTACGAGCAGTACTTC CASRTGVNFYEQYF
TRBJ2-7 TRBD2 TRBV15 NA TGTGCCACCAGCAGACACCTAGCGGGGAACGAGCAGTACTTC CATSRHLAGNEQYF
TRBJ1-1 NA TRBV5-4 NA TGTGCCAGCAGCTTGGAGAGGGACACTGAAGCTTTCTTT CASSLERDTEAFF
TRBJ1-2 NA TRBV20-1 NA TGCAGTGCTAGTAGGGGCAATGGCTACACCTTC CSASRGNGYTF
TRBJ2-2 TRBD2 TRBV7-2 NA TGTGCCAGCAGGCGGACTAGCGGGAATGCCGGGGAGCTGTTTTTT CASRRTSGNAGELFF
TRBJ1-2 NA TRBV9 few TGTGCCAGCAGCGTAGACAGGGAAGAAGATGGCTACACCTTC CASSVDREEDGYTF
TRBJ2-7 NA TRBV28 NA TGTGCCAGCGGGACAACGAGCAACTACGAGCAGTACTTC CASGTTSNYEQYF
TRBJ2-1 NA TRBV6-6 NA TGTGCCACCAAACTAGCTTCCGATGAGCAGTTCTTC CATKLASDEQFF
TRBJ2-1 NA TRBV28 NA TGTGCCAGCAGGGACAGTACTCTCAATGAGCAGTTCTTC CASRDSTLNEQFF
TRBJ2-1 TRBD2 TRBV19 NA TGTGCCAGTAGTATCCTAGCGGGAGAGGTGAATGAGCAGTTCTTC CASSILAGEVNEQFF
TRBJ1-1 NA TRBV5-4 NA TGTGCCAGCAGCTTGGACGACAACCGAGCTTTCTTT CASSLDDNRAFF
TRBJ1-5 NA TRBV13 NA TGTGCCAGCAGCTTAGGGTCCGGGGGCAATCAGCCCCAGCATTTT CASSLGSGGNQPQHF